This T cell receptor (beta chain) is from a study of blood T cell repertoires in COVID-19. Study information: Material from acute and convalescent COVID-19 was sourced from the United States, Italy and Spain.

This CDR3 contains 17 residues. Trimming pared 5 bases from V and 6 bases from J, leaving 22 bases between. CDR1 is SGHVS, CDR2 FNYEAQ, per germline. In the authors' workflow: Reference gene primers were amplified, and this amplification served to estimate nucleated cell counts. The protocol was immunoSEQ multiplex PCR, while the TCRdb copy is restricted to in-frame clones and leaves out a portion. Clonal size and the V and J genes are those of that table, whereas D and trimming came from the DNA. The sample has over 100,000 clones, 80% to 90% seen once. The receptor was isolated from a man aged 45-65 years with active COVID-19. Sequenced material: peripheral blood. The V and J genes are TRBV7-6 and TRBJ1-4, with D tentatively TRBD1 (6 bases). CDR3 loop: CASSDTGFGLGDEKLFF. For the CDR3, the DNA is TGTGCCAGCAGCGATACAGGGTTTGGCCTTGGGGATGAAAAACTGTTTTTT.